These 18 T cell receptor beta chains originate from one sample sequenced in a study of identical twins. Each CDR3 protein is one row after TCRdb ran MiXCR on the 5' RACE reads. The sample lists nearly 650,000 distinct CDR3 sequences, 7% to 7.5% occurring once. This same sample was also part of a study on yellow fever vaccine responses in identical twins.

The material sequenced was PBMCs. These receptors came from a young woman in good health.

This clonotype was counted at least ten times. The rearrangement links TRBV5-6 to TRBJ2-5, with a weak D call TRBD2 (5 bases). Germline V gene sequence: CDR1 SGHDT, CDR2 YYEEEE. The CDR3 has 15 amino acids. V was trimmed by 4 bases and J by 7 bases, leaving 20 bases between them. The chain's CDR3 is CASSPNFFDRGTQYF. In DNA form, the CDR3 reads TGTGCCAGCAGCCCCAATTTTTTCGACCGGGGGACCCAGTACTTC.

V gene TRBV20-1 combines with J gene TRBJ2-7; possible D gene TRBD2, 6 bases. V lost 0 bases and J lost 4, with 19 bases in between. There are 16 residues in the CDR3. Looked up from germline, CDR1 is DFQATT and CDR2 is SNEGSKA (reference sequence). The CDR3 region has the DNA TGCAGTGCTAGAGAAGATCCCGTAATCGGGGGATACGAGCAGTACTTC. Its translation: CSAREDPVIGGYEQYF.

This clonotype has ten or more counts. The rearrangement links TRBV28 to TRBJ2-1, with TRBD1 matching 9 bases. The CDR3 spans 16 residues. Germline V lookup: CDR1 MDHEN, CDR2 SYDVKM. V dropped 4 bases and J dropped 3; count of bases not matched to a gene: 7. DNA for the CDR3: TGTGCCAGCAGTTCATCGGGACAGGGACGCTACAATGAGCAGTTCTTC. It yields the protein CASSSSGQGRYNEQFF.

Ten or more counts support this clonotype. This chain links TRBV12-3 or TRBV12-4 with TRBJ2-1; 7 bases align to TRBD1. V lost 6 bases and J lost 3; bases outside the gene matches: 8. The CDR3 length is 15 residues. CDR3 sequence reads: CASSKTGLNYNEQFF. CDR3 nucleotide sequence: TGTGCCAGCAGCAAGACAGGGTTAAACTACAATGAGCAGTTCTTC.

At least ten counts were recorded for this clonotype. Here the CDR3 DNA reads TGTGCCATCACTGTGGGACTAGCGGGAGAAAATGAGCAGTTCTTC. Encoded protein: CAITVGLAGENEQFF. V and J are TRBV10-3 and TRBJ2-1; 14 bases align to TRBD2. The germline CDR1 and CDR2 sequences are ENHRY and SYGVKD. The CDR3 extends over 15 amino acids. V was clipped by 7 bases and J by 7 bases; unmatched bases: 6.

A remark on this clonotype: A much larger clone sits a single nucleotide away, making a read error possible. The chain joins TRBV7-9 to TRBJ2-3; TRBD2 matches at 8 bases. CDR3 size: 14 residues. Trimming removed 3 bases from V and 5 bases from J; junction bases left unmatched: 4. Germline V gene data show CDR1 as SEHNR and CDR2 as FQNEAQ (reference sequence). The CDR3: CASSFSGVGDTQYF. CDR3 nucleotide sequence: TGTGCCAGCAGCTTTAGCGGGGTGGGAGATACGCAGTATTTT. The full variable domain, completed using reference TRBV7-9 and TRBJ2-3, is DTGVSQNPRHKITKRGQNVTFRCDPISEHNRLYWYRQTLGQGPEFLTYFQNEAQLEKSRLLSDRFSAERPKGSFSTLEIQRTEQGDSAMYLCASSFSGVGDTQYFGPGTRLTVL.

Many counts were recorded for this clonotype. The rearrangement uses TRBV18 and TRBJ2-1; possible D gene TRBD1, 5 bases. With 3 bases removed from V and 2 bases from J, the gap between germline ends came to 14 bases. Germline V gene data show CDR1 as KGHSH and CDR2 as LQKENI. The CDR3 has 16 residues. In DNA form, the CDR3 reads TGTGCCAGCTCACCCCGGGCAGGGCACACCTACAATGAGCAGTTCTTC. This translates into CASSPRAGHTYNEQFF.

This clonotype has at least ten counts. The CDR3 sequence: CASSLQGTLYGYTF. As DNA, the CDR3 is TGTGCCAGCAGCCTACAGGGTACTCTCTATGGCTACACCTTC. The genes are TRBV12-3 or TRBV12-4 and TRBJ1-2; weak D call: TRBD1 (6 bases). The V gene lost 6 bases and the J gene lost 4 bases, with 15 bases spanning the gap. CDR3 size: 14 residues.

The CDR3 loop is CASSQLAGTTYNEQFF. CDR3 nucleotide sequence: TGTGCCAGCAGCCAACTAGCGGGAACCACCTACAATGAGCAGTTCTTC. The chain couples TRBV7-2 to TRBJ2-1; TRBD2 agrees at 10 bases. Per germline, CDR1 SGHTA and CDR2 FQGNSA. V trimming: 5 bases; J trimming: 2 bases; junction bases outside the gene matches: 6. This CDR3 is built from 16 residues.

This clonotype was recorded a few times. The chain uses TRBV6-5 and TRBJ2-1, with a possible D match to TRBD2 (5 bases). Germline CDR1 and CDR2: MNHEY and SVGAGI. The CDR3 consists of 14 residues. V lost 2 bases to trimming and J lost 10 bases, with 15 bases between them. The CDR3 nucleotides are TGTGCCAGCAGTTACCGGGGATCCACTCTAGAGCAGTTCTTC. The encoded protein is CASSYRGSTLEQFF.

This clonotype turned up a few times. The J gene is TRBJ2-1, the V gene TRBV20-1, with D possibly matching TRBD1 (5 bases). Trimming took 5 bases from V and 7 from J, leaving 12 bases between them. The CDR3 is made up of 12 amino acids. Germline lookup yields CDR1 DFQATT and CDR2 SNEGSKA (reference sequence). The CDR3 here is CSADGQLNEQFF. In nucleotides, the CDR3 is TGCAGTGCTGACGGACAACTAAATGAGCAGTTCTTC.

The chain combines TRBV27 with TRBJ2-7; 7 bases fit TRBD2. The ends lost 5 bases at V and 0 bases at J; junction bases unmatched: 7. From germline, CDR1 is MNHEY and CDR2 SMNVEV (reference sequence). The CDR3 loop spans 15 amino acids. The CDR3 bases are TGTGCCAGCAGTCAGGTGGCTAGCGGCTCCTACGAGCAGTACTTC. Amino acids: CASSQVASGSYEQYF.

This clonotype turned up a few times. This sequence joins TRBV5-1 and TRBJ2-5, with TRBD2 matching 15 bases. The CDR3 spans 17 residues. Germline V gene data show CDR1 as SGHRS and CDR2 as YFSETQ. The trim removed 4 bases at V and 5 bases at J, leaving 9 bases unmatched. CDR3 in amino acids: CASSRGLAGGLVETQYF. Written as DNA, the CDR3 is TGCGCCAGCAGCAGGGGACTAGCGGGAGGACTGGTGGAGACCCAGTACTTC.

The table lists this clonotype with a few counts. The chain employs TRBV19 and TRBJ2-3; D remains unclear. Trimming left V 3 bases short and J 2 bases short, with 12 bases between. The germline CDR1 and CDR2 sequences are LNHDA and SQIVND (reference sequence). This CDR3 region has 15 residues. CDR3 loop: CASSIRTWYTDTQYF. DNA for the CDR3: TGTGCCAGTAGTATCCGAACTTGGTACACAGATACGCAGTATTTT.

For the CDR3, the DNA is TGTGCCAGCAGTACTTTGGGGATTCCAAATCAGCCCCAGCATTTT. It specifies CASSTLGIPNQPQHF. This chain connects TRBV2 to TRBJ1-5; D gene ambiguous. Germline CDR1 is SNHLY and CDR2 is FYNNEI. CDR3 length: 15 amino acids. V was pared by 5 bases and J by 4 bases, with 15 bases between.

The genes are TRBV5-1 and TRBJ2-1, with D uncertain. This CDR3 has 12 residues. Germline V gene data show CDR1 as SGHRS and CDR2 as YFSETQ. Deletions cut 3 bases from V and 10 bases from J, with 11 bases between. CDR3 coding DNA: TGCGCCAGCAGCTCCCAGCGTGAGGAGCAGTTCTTC. This translates into CASSSQREEQFF.

In this sample, this clonotype turned up a few times. V and J are TRBV28 and TRBJ2-6, with 8 bases matching TRBD1. The V and J ends lost 6 bases and 0 bases, in that order; junction bases with no gene match: 10. This CDR3 spans 18 amino acids. The germline V gene encodes CDR1 MDHEN and CDR2 SYDVKM. CDR3 bases: TGTGCCAGCAGCCTCCCGGGACAGGTGCTCTCTGGGGCCAACGTCCTGACTTTC. It specifies CASSLPGQVLSGANVLTF.

This clonotype was observed a few times. The rearrangement links TRBV5-1 to TRBJ1-1; no clear D. The CDR3 consists of 12 residues. Germline lookup yields CDR1 SGHRS and CDR2 YFSETQ. V lost 0 bases and J lost 5, with 5 bases in between. This CDR3 is CASSLEQTEAFF. The CDR3 DNA follows: TGCGCCAGCAGCTTGGAGCAGACTGAAGCTTTCTTT.